The 9 T cell receptor beta chains in this list originate from one sample, sequenced in a study of cytomegalovirus exposure and HLA in healthy donors. The PCR contained 60 Vbeta and 13 Jbeta primers. Assay: immunoSEQ multiplex PCR; the TCRdb copy retains only in-frame clones and omits some. The table lists about 160,000 clones. Sequencing used PBMCs. The origin of the receptors is a woman aged 55-70 years in good health and CMV-seronegative.

The rearrangement uses TRBV4-2 and TRBJ2-4; D remains ambiguous. Looked up from germline, CDR1 is LGHNA and CDR2 is YNFKEQ. This CDR3 is built from 15 residues. V lost 3 bases, J lost 8 bases, and 17 bases lay in between. DNA of the CDR3: TGTGCCAGCAGCCATCTCGACGGGTCTCGGGACATTCAGTACTTC. Translation: CASSHLDGSRDIQYF.

V usage is TRBV30 and J usage is TRBJ2-4; perhaps TRBD1 as D (6 bases). V gave up 4 bases and J gave up 0 bases, with 10 bases separating them. The CDR3 has 14 amino acids. The germline gives CDR1 GTSNPN, CDR2 SVGIG (reference sequence). The CDR3 DNA is TGTGCCTGGACCCAGACAGGAGCCAAAAACATTCAGTACTTC. Residues: CAWTQTGAKNIQYF.

This chain links TRBV13 with TRBJ1-1; 8 nucleotides match TRBD1. This CDR3 is 13 amino acids long. Germline V gene sequence: CDR1 PRHDT, CDR2 FYEKMQ (reference sequence). With V trimmed by 3 bases and J by 8 bases, 5 bases remained unmatched. CDR3 bases: TGTGCCAGCAGCTTCTTTTCAGGGGGCGAAGCTTTCTTT. As protein: CASSFFSGGEAFF.

The chain links TRBV4-3 to TRBJ1-2; unclear D gene. The CDR3 extends over 13 amino acids. Germline CDR1 is LGHNA and CDR2 is YSLEER. The germline V and J ends were trimmed by 4 bases and 2 bases, with 8 bases remaining between them. CDR3: CASSRGWNYGYTF. Here the CDR3 DNA reads TGCGCCAGCAGCCGAGGGTGGAACTATGGCTACACCTTC.

V usage is TRBV5-1 and J usage is TRBJ1-2, with TRBD1 matching over 7 bases. Germline CDR1 is SGHRS and CDR2 is YFSETQ. The CDR3 length is 14 residues. V was clipped by 4 bases and J by 0 bases; unmatched bases: 3. The CDR3 DNA reads TGCGCCAGCAGCCCGGGACAGACTAACTATGGCTACACCTTC. Residues: CASSPGQTNYGYTF.

The chain recombines TRBV4-1 with TRBJ2-1; the match to TRBD2 covers 7 bases. CDR1 MGHRA and CDR2 YSYEKL come from the germline V gene. V was pared by 4 bases and J by 6 bases, with 15 bases of the junction left unmatched. This CDR3 is built from 17 residues. The CDR3 sequence: CASSPRGASGASNEQFF. CDR3 nucleotide sequence: TGCGCCAGCAGCCCACGCGGGGCTAGCGGAGCTAGCAATGAGCAGTTCTTC.

This CDR3 is CASSEQGAYTEAFF. In nucleotides, the CDR3 is TGTGCCAGCAGCGAACAGGGGGCGTACACTGAAGCTTTCTTT. The gene calls are TRBV7-2 and TRBJ1-1; 9 nucleotides agree with TRBD1. Germline loops: CDR1 SGHTA, CDR2 FQGNSA. The trim removed 5 bases at V and 3 bases at J, leaving 4 bases unmatched. There are 14 residues in the CDR3. The entire variable domain, with the rest obtained from reference TRBV7-2 and TRBJ1-1, is as follows: GAGVSQSPSNKVTEKGKDVELRCDPISGHTALYWYRQSLGQGLEFLIYFQGNSAPDKSGLPSDRFSAERTGGSVSTLTIQRTQQEDSAVYLCASSEQGAYTEAFFGQGTRLTVV.

The chain uses TRBV2 and TRBJ2-5; 10 positions match TRBD1. This CDR3 region has 16 residues. The ends lost 2 bases at V and 5 bases at J; junction bases unmatched: 8. Looked up from germline, CDR1 is SNHLY and CDR2 is FYNNEI. The CDR3 nucleotides are TGTGCCAGCAGTGAACGGGACAGGGGTGGGAAGGAGACCCAGTACTTC. It codes for CASSERDRGGKETQYF.

J is TRBJ1-2 and V is TRBV12-5; D is ambiguous. Trimming pared 0 bases from V and 0 bases from J, leaving 8 bases between. CDR1 is LGHNT, CDR2 FRNRAP, per germline. The CDR3 length is 15 residues. CDR3 bases: TGTGCTAGTGGTTTGGTACTAGGAGCTAACTATGGCTACACCTTC. Amino acids: CASGLVLGANYGYTF.